Each of the 26 T cell receptor beta chains below was sequenced from the same sample in a study of blood T cells in healthy people across ages. It was with a sample-barcoded 5' primer and a J-beta primer mix that a second PCR of roughly 6 to 12 cycles was run. TCRdb independently ran MiXCR on the 5' RACE reads; one entry per CDR3 protein. The profile shows about 730,000 distinct CDR3 sequences, about 42% of them singletons. Sequenced: blood. The source is a woman aged 55-75 years in good health.

J is TRBJ2-7 and V is TRBV3-1; D call uncertain. This CDR3 region has 18 residues. Germline CDR1 and CDR2: LGHDT and YNNKEL (reference sequence). The germline V and J ends were trimmed by 1 base and 7 bases, with 26 bases remaining between them. The CDR3 DNA is TGTGCCAGCAGCCAAGGGGCTGGCTCTTGGAGCTCCTACAATGAGCAGTACTTC. Translation gives CASSQGAGSWSSYNEQYF.

This clonotype was detected a few times. This rearrangement joins TRBV7-6 to TRBJ2-7; possible D gene TRBD1, 6 bases. V was pared by 5 bases and J by 3 bases, with 14 bases between. Germline V lookup: CDR1 SGHVS, CDR2 FNYEAQ. The CDR3 spans 14 residues. CDR3 nucleotide sequence: TGTGCCAGCAGCCTGGGGGACACCGACTACGAGCAGTACTTC. Amino acid sequence: CASSLGDTDYEQYF.

Note on this clonotype: One end of the junction fails to match germline, which may point to a read error. V gene TRBV12-5 combines with J gene TRBJ2-3; perhaps D is TRBD1 or TRBD2 (6 bases each). CDR3 size: 18 residues. CDR1 and CDR2 from the germline V gene are LGHNT and FRNRAP. CDR3 protein: CASGLVPDGGLSTDMQYF. The CDR3 region has the DNA TGTGCTAGTGGTTTGGTACCTGACGGGGGCCTTAGCACAGATATGCAGTATTTT.

The rearrangement uses TRBV29-1 and TRBJ2-1, with D possibly being TRBD1 or TRBD2 (7 bases each). The CDR3 has 15 amino acids. With 4 bases removed from V and 3 bases from J, the gap between germline ends came to 16 bases. Germline CDR1 reads SQVTM; CDR2 reads ANQGSEA. The CDR3 nucleotides read TGCAGCGTTGTGGGAGGGACAGATTACTACAATGAGCAGTTCTTC. Protein product: CSVVGGTDYYNEQFF.

The genes are TRBV29-1 and TRBJ1-1, with D uncertain. Germline lookup yields CDR1 SQVTM and CDR2 ANQGSEA. This CDR3 spans 12 amino acids. Trimming shortened V by 7 bases and J by 1 base, and 10 bases separated the two germline ends. The CDR3 DNA reads TGCAGCGGTGGAGATCAGAACACTGAAGCTTTCTTT. Encoded protein: CSGGDQNTEAFF.

The chain links TRBV5-4 to TRBJ2-1; 7 bases fit TRBD1. V dropped 0 bases and J dropped 10; count of bases not matched to a gene: 13. Germline-derived CDR1 and CDR2 are SGHNT and YYREEE (reference sequence). CDR3 size: 16 residues. CDR3 amino acids: CASSLAFEQGLKEQFF. The CDR3 nucleotides read TGTGCCAGCAGCTTGGCGTTCGAACAGGGGCTTAAGGAGCAGTTCTTC.

This clonotype was counted between two and nine times. The chain couples TRBV4-1 to TRBJ1-2; D uncertain. The CDR3 has 16 residues. The germline V gene has CDR1 MGHRA and CDR2 YSYEKL. Trimming left V 0 bases short and J 0 bases short, with 11 bases between. The CDR3 DNA reads as TGCGCCAGCAGCCAAGATTCAAGGGAAACTAACTATGGCTACACCTTC. This sequence encodes CASSQDSRETNYGYTF.

With respect to this clonotype: The junction and the germline gene differ at one end; a read error may be behind it. The chain has TRBV20-1 and TRBJ2-3, with D perhaps TRBD2 (6 bases). CDR3 length: 15 amino acids. Germline assignment: CDR1 DFQATT and CDR2 SNEGSKA (reference sequence). The chain's CDR3 is CSARGLVGVTDTQYF. The CDR3 nucleotides read TGCAGTGCTAGAGGACTAGTGGGGGTCACAGACACGCAGTATTTT.

The chain links TRBV4-3 to TRBJ2-1; 7 bases line up with TRBD2. With 0 bases clipped from V and 10 bases from J, the junction kept 12 bases outside the gene matches. This CDR3 is built from 16 residues. Looked up from germline, CDR1 is LGHNA and CDR2 is YSLEER. Written as DNA, the CDR3 is TGCGCCAGCAGCCAAGATTTGGAGGGAGGGCTAGGCGAGCAGTTCTTC. This gives the protein CASSQDLEGGLGEQFF.

In its sample, this clonotype was seen a few times. V and J are TRBV2 and TRBJ2-1, with a tentative D call TRBD2 (5 bases). Germline assignment: CDR1 SNHLY and CDR2 FYNNEI. Trimming cost V 4 bases and J 0 bases, with 10 bases left between them. The CDR3 is made up of 15 amino acids. For the CDR3, the DNA is TGTGCCAGCAGTGGGGGAGCGGACTCCTACAATGAGCAGTTCTTC. Its translation is CASSGGADSYNEQFF.

The chain couples TRBV20-1 to TRBJ2-5; D tentatively reads TRBD1 or TRBD2 (5 bases each). Trimming removed 3 bases at V and 2 bases at J, with 16 bases between. CDR3 length: 15 residues. CDR1 and CDR2 (germline): DFQATT, SNEGSKA (reference sequence). This chain's CDR3 is CSASRLGTDQETQYF. CDR3 nucleotides: TGCAGTGCTAGTCGGTTAGGGACGGATCAAGAGACCCAGTACTTC.

The chain combines TRBV21-1 with TRBJ2-3; TRBD1, the table's D call, lacks a check against the DNA. TRBV21-1 is a known pseudogene. There are 15 residues in the CDR3. CDR3 DNA sequence: TGTGCCAGCAGCAAAACAGGCCAGCTTGCGGATGCGCAGTATTTT. It codes for CASSKTGQLADAQYF.

The CDR3 reads CASSLSAGTGGPYEQYF. CDR3 bases: TGTGCCAGCAGCTTATCCGCTGGGACAGGGGGCCCGTACGAGCAGTACTTC. This sequence joins TRBV7-2 and TRBJ2-7, with TRBD1 identical over 12 bases. The J segment lost 4 bases and the V segment lost 2 bases, leaving 9 bases of the junction unmatched. The V gene's germline CDR1 is SGHTA and CDR2 FQGNSA. This CDR3 contains 17 residues.

V usage is TRBV18 and J usage is TRBJ2-3; 7 bases are a match to TRBD2. Germline V lookup: CDR1 KGHSH, CDR2 LQKENI. The CDR3 has 16 residues. The V gene end was trimmed by 3 bases and the J gene end by 0 bases; junction bases not matched to a gene: 6. The CDR3, as DNA: TGTGCCAGCTCACCTTCCGGGACTACTAGCACAGATACGCAGTATTTT. Translated: CASSPSGTTSTDTQYF.

V usage is TRBV2 and J usage is TRBJ2-7, with TRBD1 matching 7 bases. Germline V gene sequence: CDR1 SNHLY, CDR2 FYNNEI. This CDR3 spans 15 amino acids. J was trimmed by 3 bases and V by 6 bases; bases with no gene match: 11. CDR3: CASRASGTVSYEQYF. CDR3 in DNA: TGTGCCAGCAGGGCCTCCGGGACAGTCAGCTACGAGCAGTACTTC.

This clonotype has just a few counts. The junction does not match germline at one end; this may be a read error. The V gene is TRBV15, the J gene TRBJ1-5; a possible D gene is TRBD1 (6 bases). This CDR3 is built from 18 residues. The germline CDR1 and CDR2 sequences are LNHNV and YYDKDF (reference sequence). In DNA, the CDR3 is TGTGCCACCAGCGGGCCGAGCCCTAACCGGGACAACCATCAGCCTCAGCATTTT. It is translated as CATSGPSPNRDNHQPQHF.

This chain uses TRBV28 with TRBJ2-7; D not certain. Between the trimmed V and J ends, which lost 5 bases and 0 bases, there was a span of 17 bases. Per the germline V gene, CDR1 is MDHEN and CDR2 is SYDVKM. CDR3 length: 16 amino acids. CDR3 region: CASSPLGDTSSYEQYF. DNA for the CDR3: TGTGCCAGCAGTCCCCTTGGGGATACAAGCTCCTACGAGCAGTACTTC. The full variable domain, in which reference TRBV28 and TRBJ2-7 provide the parts outside the CDR3, is DVKVTQSSRYLVKRTGEKVFLECVQDMDHENMFWYRQDPGLGLRLIYFSYDVKMKEKGDIPEGYSVSREKKERFSLILESASTNQTSMYLCASSPLGDTSSYEQYFGPGTRLTVT.

In nucleotides, the CDR3 is TGTGCCAGCAGCTTAGAACAGATGAACACTGAAGCTTTCTTT. Translating gives CASSLEQMNTEAFF. The rearrangement links TRBV7-2 to TRBJ1-1, with D unresolved. Germline V gives CDR1 SGHTA, CDR2 FQGNSA. V dropped 1 base and J dropped 0 bases, with 6 bases sitting between them. The CDR3 contains 14 residues. Combining the CDR3 with reference TRBV7-2 and TRBJ1-1 gives the whole variable domain GAGVSQSPSNKVTEKGKDVELRCDPISGHTALYWYRQSLGQGLEFLIYFQGNSAPDKSGLPSDRFSAERTGGSVSTLTIQRTQQEDSAVYLCASSLEQMNTEAFFGQGTRLTVV.

CDR3 nucleotides: TGTGCCAGCAGCAAAGTGAGCGCCTCCGCTAGCGGGGGGCCTTCGTACGAGCAGTACTTC. Its translation is CASSKVSASASGGPSYEQYF. The chain links TRBV21-1 to TRBJ2-5; the DNA was not compared with TRBD2, the D call given in the table. The J call is in doubt because the DNA end fits TRBJ2-7 better. TRBV21-1 is a listed pseudogene. The CDR3 contains 20 residues.

This clonotype appeared a few times. V is TRBV20-1 and J is TRBJ2-2; perhaps TRBD2 as D (6 bases). The CDR3 has 12 residues. The V end lost 1 base, the J end lost 7 bases, and 7 bases lay between the germline ends. The germline CDR1 and CDR2 sequences are DFQATT and SNEGSKA (reference sequence). CDR3: CSARVGGGELFF. The CDR3 nucleotides read TGCAGTGCTAGAGTGGGAGGCGGGGAGCTGTTTTTT.

This clonotype was counted between two and nine times. The V and J genes are TRBV20-1 and TRBJ2-1; the D gene is possibly TRBD2 (6 bases). The V gene's germline CDR1 is DFQATT and CDR2 SNEGSKA (reference sequence). This CDR3 spans 16 amino acids. V lost 6 bases and J 4 bases, leaving 22 bases between the germline ends. CDR3 loop: CSASLARERLYNEQFF. CDR3 nucleotides: TGCAGTGCATCCCTCGCCCGGGAGAGGTTGTACAATGAGCAGTTCTTC.

The J gene is TRBJ2-7, the V gene TRBV7-9; tentatively, D is TRBD1 (5 bases). Germline CDR1 is SEHNR and CDR2 is FQNEAQ (reference sequence). With 1 base removed from V and 7 bases from J, the gap between germline ends came to 11 bases. The CDR3 runs to 13 residues. CDR3 in amino acids: CASSLGTRDEQYF. CDR3 DNA: TGTGCCAGCAGCTTAGGAACCAGGGATGAGCAGTACTTC.

V usage is TRBV2 and J usage is TRBJ2-2, with TRBD1 matching over 10 bases. V was clipped by 2 bases and J by 5 bases; unmatched bases: 5. Germline CDR1 and CDR2: SNHLY and FYNNEI. The CDR3 contains 16 residues. The CDR3 region has the DNA TGTGCCAGCAGTGAAAAGAAGGGACAGGGGACCGGGGAGCTGTTTTTT. It codes for CASSEKKGQGTGELFF.

This chain connects TRBV27 to TRBJ1-4, with D unresolved. Germline V lookup: CDR1 MNHEY, CDR2 SMNVEV (reference sequence). Trimming removed 5 bases from V and 0 bases from J, with 13 bases in between. The CDR3 is 16 residues long. Here the CDR3 reads CASSPRWPTTNEKLFF. The CDR3 nucleotides read TGTGCCAGCAGTCCCCGGTGGCCAACAACTAATGAAAAACTGTTTTTT.

The rearrangement uses TRBV28 and TRBJ2-5; TRBD1 or TRBD2 may be the D gene (5 bases each). Germline V gene data show CDR1 as MDHEN and CDR2 as SYDVKM. V lost 2 bases and J 5 bases, leaving 15 bases between the germline ends. CDR3 length: 15 amino acids. The CDR3 bases are TGTGCCAGCAGTTTACAACGGGACGGTGGCGAGACCCAGTACTTC. Translation gives CASSLQRDGGETQYF.

The chain couples TRBV2 to TRBJ2-5, with 7 positions matching TRBD2. Germline V gene sequence: CDR1 SNHLY, CDR2 FYNNEI. V trimming: 3 bases; J trimming: 11 bases; junction bases outside the gene matches: 12. The CDR3 totals 14 residues. The CDR3 DNA sequence: TGTGCCAGCAGTGAGCAGCGGGACTACAATGAGCAGTACTTC. Its translation is CASSEQRDYNEQYF.